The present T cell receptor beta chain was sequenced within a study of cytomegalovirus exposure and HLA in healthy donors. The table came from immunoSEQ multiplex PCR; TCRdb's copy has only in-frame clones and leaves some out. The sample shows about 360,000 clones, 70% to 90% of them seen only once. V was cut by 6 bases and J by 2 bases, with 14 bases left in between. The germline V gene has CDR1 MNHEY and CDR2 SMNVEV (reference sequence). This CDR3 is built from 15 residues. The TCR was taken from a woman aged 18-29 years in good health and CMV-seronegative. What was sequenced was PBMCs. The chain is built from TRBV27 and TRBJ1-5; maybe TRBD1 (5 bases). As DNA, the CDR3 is TGTGCCAGCAGGTCGGGGGGGTCCGGCAATCAGCCCCAGCATTTT. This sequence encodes CASRSGGSGNQPQHF.